What follows are 27 T cell receptor beta chains derived from one specimen sequenced in a study of tumor-infiltrating lymphocytes in primary liver carcinoma. Without any cell sorting, roughly 18-34 mg of bulk tissue yielded co-extracted RNA and DNA. From about 490 ng of total RNA, TCR beta-specific cDNA was reverse-transcribed using a constant-region primer. For TCR beta, libraries were produced by three nested multiplex PCR rounds using slightly modified ARM-PCR. TRBV1-TRBV30 forward primers paired with a C-beta reverse primer drove the first two PCR rounds, ten to eleven cycles each. TCRdb fed the multiplex PCR reads into MiXCR, producing one record per CDR3 protein. The sample shows more than 95,000 distinct CDR3 sequences, roughly three fifths of them seen only once. Sequencing was done on a sample of liver tumor tissue from sampling region 3. Subset denoted: tumor region T3, left-lateral pole. All receptors come from a woman aged 55-69 years with primary liver carcinoma and hepatitis B virus infection.

This clonotype was detected ten times or more. V usage is TRBV6-5 and J usage is TRBJ2-2, with 11 bases that match TRBD2. The V and J ends lost 2 bases and 5 bases, in that order; junction bases with no gene match: 1. Germline V gene data show CDR1 as MNHEY and CDR2 as SVGAGI. The length of the CDR3 is 15 residues. CDR3 loop: CASSYRTSGTGELFF. CDR3 DNA sequence: TGTGCCAGCAGTTACCGGACTAGCGGGACCGGGGAGCTGTTTTTT.

A note on this clonotype: A junction boundary mismatches the germline segment, possibly from a read error. The V and J genes are TRBV11-3 and TRBJ2-3; D unresolved. Germline-derived CDR1 and CDR2 are SGHNT and YENEEA. CDR3 length: 15 residues. The CDR3 DNA follows: TGTGCCAGCAGCTCAGATCGACATACTATAGATAAGCAGTATTTT. Translated: CASSSDRHTIDKQYF.

With regard to this clonotype: This could be a read error, since a much larger clone is one nucleotide away. The genes are TRBV6-1 and TRBJ1-5; D perhaps matches TRBD1 (5 bases). The CDR3 has 14 residues. V gave up 9 bases and J gave up 6 bases, with 18 bases separating them. CDR1 MNHNS and CDR2 SASEGT come from the germline V gene. The CDR3 sequence: CASWEQGPGQPQHF. CDR3 nucleotide sequence: TGTGCCAGTTGGGAGCAGGGACCGGGTCAGCCCCAGCATTTT.

The V gene is TRBV5-1, the J gene TRBJ2-5; D is unresolved. CDR1 is SGHRS and CDR2 is YFSETQ in the germline V gene. The CDR3 sequence is 14 residues long. The V end lost 2 bases, the J end lost 9 bases, and 17 bases lay between the germline ends. CDR3 protein: CASSFHSDLKAQYF. CDR3 in DNA: TGCGCCAGCAGCTTCCACTCGGACCTAAAGGCCCAGTACTTC.

The rearrangement links TRBV6-6 to TRBJ2-3; the match to TRBD1 covers 8 bases. J was trimmed by 6 bases and V by 10 bases; bases with no gene match: 9. Looked up from germline, CDR1 is MNHNY and CDR2 is SVGAGI (reference sequence). This CDR3 is 13 amino acids long. CDR3 region: CANKPGGVDTQYF. The CDR3, as DNA: TGTGCCAACAAACCAGGGGGCGTTGATACGCAGTATTTT.

Concerning this clonotype: At one of its ends the junction is not consistent with the germline gene, which may arise from a read error. The chain links TRBV7-9 to TRBJ2-7, with 11 bases fitting TRBD1. CDR3 length: 14 residues. The germline V gene has CDR1 SEHNR and CDR2 FQNEAQ (reference sequence). The CDR3 spells CASSPGQGAYEQHF. In DNA form, the CDR3 reads TGTGCCAGCAGCCCCGGACAGGGGGCCTACGAGCAGCACTTC.

This clonotype was detected ten times or more. V gene TRBV11-2 combines with J gene TRBJ2-1; 8 nucleotides agree with TRBD1. The CDR3 covers 15 residues. J lost 3 bases, V lost 9 bases, and 10 bases had no gene match. Germline V lookup: CDR1 SGHAT, CDR2 FQNNGV. In DNA form, the CDR3 reads TGTGCCAGTACACCGAGGACAGGGAGCTACAATGAGCAGTTCTTC. This sequence encodes CASTPRTGSYNEQFF.

The gene calls are TRBV28 and TRBJ1-6, with TRBD1 identical over 7 bases. The CDR3 length is 15 residues. CDR1 and CDR2 (germline): MDHEN, SYDVKM. V shed 6 bases and J 7 bases; nucleotides not matched to a gene: 9. In DNA form, the CDR3 reads TGTGCCAGCAGCAGCCCGGGACAGATCAATTCACCCCTCCACTTT. Its translation is CASSSPGQINSPLHF.

Turning to this clonotype: A much larger clone differs by one base, so this may be a read error. This chain connects TRBV7-8 to TRBJ2-3, with 9 positions matching TRBD1. Germline-derived CDR1 and CDR2 are SGHVS and FQNEAQ. This CDR3 is built from 15 residues. CDR3 amino acids: CANSLDRGYTDTQYF. The DNA of the CDR3 is TGTGCCAACAGCTTAGACAGGGGGTACACAGATACGCAGTATTTT.

This clonotype was observed many times. The chain combines TRBV6-5 with TRBJ1-2; TRBD1 agrees at 7 bases. The ends lost 7 bases at V and 5 bases at J; junction bases unmatched: 10. There are 14 residues in the CDR3. Germline V gene data show CDR1 as MNHEY and CDR2 as SVGAGI. DNA for the CDR3: TGTGCCAGCATGACCGGGACAGCGCCTTATGGCTACACCTTC. It translates to CASMTGTAPYGYTF.

Notes on this clonotype: The junction differs from germline at one of its ends, possibly a read error. J is TRBJ2-7 and V is TRBV29-1; either TRBD1 or TRBD2 may fit D (6 bases each). The CDR3 has 14 amino acids. The germline CDR1 and CDR2 sequences are SQVTM and ANQGSEA. CDR3 coding DNA: TGCAACGTTGTAGGGGGGTTCGGGGCGGATGAGCAGTACTTC. Its translation: CNVVGGFGADEQYF.

This clonotype has only a few counts. The chain combines TRBV11-2 with TRBJ2-1, with D hard to call. This CDR3 is built from 14 residues. The V end was cut by 3 bases, the J end by 13 bases, with 19 bases between. CDR1 SGHAT and CDR2 FQNNGV come from the germline V gene. CDR3 in DNA: TGTGCCAGCAGCTTTGGACGTAGCTCCAATGGACAGTTCTTC. This sequence encodes CASSFGRSSNGQFF.

The V and J genes are TRBV10-2 and TRBJ2-2, with D perhaps assigned TRBD1 or TRBD2 (5 bases each). This CDR3 spans 15 amino acids. With 6 bases removed from V and 3 bases from J, the gap between germline ends came to 14 bases. CDR1 and CDR2 from the germline V gene are WSHSY and SAAADI. CDR3 residues: CASSRDLAYTGELFF. The CDR3 DNA sequence: TGCGCCAGCAGCCGGGACCTAGCCTACACCGGGGAGCTGTTTTTT.

A remark on this clonotype: Its ends do not fully match the called genes, so a read error is possible. The chain uses TRBV6-6 and TRBJ2-1, with TRBD2 as a possible D gene (6 bases). Germline V lookup: CDR1 MNHNY, CDR2 SVGAGI (reference sequence). The CDR3 has 16 residues. CDR3 DNA: TGTGCCGGCAGTTACTTCCTAGCGACTAGGTACATTGAGCAGTTCTTC. This codes for CAGSYFLATRYIEQFF.

This clonotype was counted only a few times. The CDR3: CASSPGQGNEQFF. CDR3 nucleotide sequence: TGTGCCAGCAGTCCTGGACAGGGCAATGAGCAGTTCTTC. J is TRBJ2-1 and V is TRBV6-4; 8 bases align to TRBD1. The CDR3 totals 13 residues. V lost 5 bases, J lost 6 bases, and 3 bases stayed unmatched. Germline values: CDR1 MRHNA, CDR2 SNTAGT.

There are a few counts of this clonotype. The V call is TRBV6-6, the J call TRBJ2-7; D is tentatively TRBD1 or TRBD2 (5 bases each). Germline V gene data show CDR1 as MNHNY and CDR2 as SVGAGI (reference sequence). With 10 bases removed from V and 13 bases from J, the gap between germline ends came to 17 bases. The CDR3 sequence is 10 residues long. The CDR3 protein is CATRSSRDYF. The CDR3 DNA reads as TGTGCCACCCGGTCTAGCAGGGACTACTTC.

This clonotype showed up just a few times. This chain connects TRBV28 to TRBJ2-5, with TRBD2 identical over 11 bases. The J segment lost 0 bases and the V segment lost 6 bases, leaving 3 bases of the junction unmatched. From germline, CDR1 is MDHEN and CDR2 SYDVKM. CDR3 length: 15 residues. CDR3 amino acids: CASSGTSGYQETQYF. As DNA, the CDR3 is TGTGCCAGCAGCGGGACTAGCGGATACCAAGAGACCCAGTACTTC.

The gene calls are TRBV3-1 and TRBJ2-1; 10 bases are a match to TRBD2. J gave up 7 bases and V 4 bases, and 4 bases lay outside the gene matches. This CDR3 comprises 14 residues. Germline V CDR1 and CDR2: LGHDT, YNNKEL (reference sequence). CDR3: CASSPSGRGNEQFF. CDR3 coding DNA: TGTGCCAGCAGCCCCAGCGGGAGGGGGAATGAGCAGTTCTTC.

This clonotype was observed a single time. With a much larger clone just one base away, this may be a read error. The rearrangement links TRBV6-6 to TRBJ1-4; D may be TRBD1 (5 bases). The CDR3 extends over 15 amino acids. Germline loops: CDR1 MNHNY, CDR2 SVGAGI (reference sequence). Written as DNA, the CDR3 is TGTACCAGCAGTTACTCGGGACTAAAAAGAGAAAAACTGTTTTTT. Translation: CTSSYSGLKREKLFF.

The chain couples TRBV10-3 to TRBJ1-1; a possible D gene is TRBD1 (5 bases). This CDR3 comprises 16 residues. Germline CDR1 is ENHRY and CDR2 is SYGVKD. Deletions cut 3 bases from V and 1 base from J, with 15 bases between. CDR3 amino acids: CAISDLREGANTEAFF. The CDR3 nucleotides are TGTGCCATCAGTGACCTCCGTGAAGGGGCGAACACTGAAGCTTTCTTT.

The chain recombines TRBV11-2 with TRBJ2-7; TRBD2 agrees at 7 bases. This CDR3 region has 16 residues. V dropped 3 bases and J dropped 8; count of bases not matched to a gene: 16. CDR1 is SGHAT and CDR2 is FQNNGV in the germline V gene. The CDR3 nucleotides are TGTGCCAGCAGCTTCGGCGGGAGTCAGAAGGGGCACAAGCAGTACTTC. It is translated as CASSFGGSQKGHKQYF.

This chain uses TRBV19 with TRBJ2-1, with 8 bases fitting TRBD2. Germline CDR1 and CDR2: LNHDA and SQIVND (reference sequence). Trimming removed 5 bases from V and 10 bases from J; junction bases left unmatched: 7. The CDR3 is 13 residues long. CDR3 loop: CASSLRSGIEQFF. The CDR3, as DNA: TGTGCCAGTAGTTTACGTAGCGGGATAGAGCAGTTCTTC. Full variable domain (rest looked up from reference TRBV19 and TRBJ2-1): DGGITQSPKYLFRKEGQNVTLSCEQNLNHDAMYWYRQDPGQGLRLIYYSQIVNDFQKGDIAEGYSVSREKKESFPLTVTSAQKNPTAFYLCASSLRSGIEQFFGPGTRLTVL.

Regarding this clonotype: Sequence at one end of the junction differs from germline and may be a read error. The chain is built from TRBV11-2 and TRBJ1-1, with D unresolved. The CDR3 covers 15 residues. Looked up from germline, CDR1 is SGHAT and CDR2 is FQNNGV. CDR3 region: CAGSLESSLNTEAFF. CDR3 nucleotide sequence: TGTGCCGGCAGCTTAGAGTCCAGCCTGAACACTGAAGCTTTCTTT.

Concerning this clonotype: The junction differs from germline at one of its ends, possibly a read error. J is TRBJ1-3 and V is TRBV4-1; D is unresolved. The CDR3 has 15 amino acids. Germline-derived CDR1 and CDR2 are MGHRA and YSYEKL. The CDR3 sequence is CASSQDRGVGNIIYF. In DNA form, the CDR3 reads TGCGCCAGCAGCCAAGATCGTGGCGTAGGAAACATCATATATTTT.

On this clonotype: This may come from a read error, since a much larger clone is one base off. The V call is TRBV28, the J call TRBJ2-3; 7 positions match TRBD1. V shed 1 base, J shed 8 bases, and the junction held 9 bases outside the gene matches. The CDR3 totals 15 residues. CDR1 and CDR2 from the germline V gene are MDHEN and SYDVKM. CDR3 residues: CASSLLARGSVTQYF. The CDR3 region has the DNA TGTGCCAGCAGTTTATTGGCCAGGGGGTCGGTTACGCAGTATTTT.

The chain carries TRBV28 and TRBJ2-7, with TRBD2 matching over 8 bases. Looked up from germline, CDR1 is MDHEN and CDR2 is SYDVKM. CDR3 size: 14 residues. V lost 3 bases to trimming and J lost 4 bases; unmatched junction nucleotides: 5. In nucleotides, the CDR3 is TGTGCCAGCAGTTTTAGCGGGACTATTTACGAGCAGTACTTC. The encoded protein is CASSFSGTIYEQYF.

The rearrangement uses TRBV29-1 and TRBJ2-7, with 10 positions matching TRBD2. This CDR3 is built from 15 residues. With V trimmed by 6 bases and J by 5 bases, 13 bases remained unmatched. Germline CDR1 and CDR2: SQVTM and ANQGSEA. CDR3 bases: TGCAGCGTATCGGAGGCTAGCGGGAGATGGGACGAGCAGTACTTC. This codes for CSVSEASGRWDEQYF.